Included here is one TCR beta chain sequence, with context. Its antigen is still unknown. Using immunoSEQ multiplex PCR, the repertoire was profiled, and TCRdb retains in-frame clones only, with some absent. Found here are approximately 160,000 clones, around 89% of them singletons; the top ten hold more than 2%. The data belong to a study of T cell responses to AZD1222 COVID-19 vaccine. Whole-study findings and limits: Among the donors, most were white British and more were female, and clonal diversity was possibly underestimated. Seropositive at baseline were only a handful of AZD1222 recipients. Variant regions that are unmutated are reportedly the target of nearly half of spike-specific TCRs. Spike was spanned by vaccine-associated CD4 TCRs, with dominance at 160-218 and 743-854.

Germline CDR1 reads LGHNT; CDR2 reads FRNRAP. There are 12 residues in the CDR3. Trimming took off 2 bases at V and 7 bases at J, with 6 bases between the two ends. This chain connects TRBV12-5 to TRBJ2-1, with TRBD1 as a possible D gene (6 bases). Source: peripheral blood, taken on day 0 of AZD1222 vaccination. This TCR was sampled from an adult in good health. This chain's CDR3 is CASGLRGNEQFF. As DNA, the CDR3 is TGTGCTAGTGGTTTGAGGGGGAATGAGCAGTTCTTC.